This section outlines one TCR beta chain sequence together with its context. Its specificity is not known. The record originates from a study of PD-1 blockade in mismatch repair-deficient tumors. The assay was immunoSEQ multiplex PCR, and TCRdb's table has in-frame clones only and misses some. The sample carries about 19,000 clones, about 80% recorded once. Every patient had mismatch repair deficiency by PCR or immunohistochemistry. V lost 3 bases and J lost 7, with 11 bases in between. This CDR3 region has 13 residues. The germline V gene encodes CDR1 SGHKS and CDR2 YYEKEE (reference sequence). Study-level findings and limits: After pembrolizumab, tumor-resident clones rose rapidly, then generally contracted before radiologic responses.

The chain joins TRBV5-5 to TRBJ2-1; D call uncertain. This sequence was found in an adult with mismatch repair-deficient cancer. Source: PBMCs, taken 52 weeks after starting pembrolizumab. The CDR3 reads CASSSNVGNEQFF. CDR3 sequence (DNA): TGTGCCAGCAGCTCGAACGTCGGGAATGAGCAGTTCTTC.